Each of the 8 T cell receptor beta chains below was sequenced from the same sample in a study of T cell responses to AZD1222 COVID-19 vaccine. The assay was immunoSEQ multiplex PCR, and TCRdb's table has in-frame clones only and misses some. The sample consists of around 160,000 clones, approximately 94% of them appearing once. The sample consisted of peripheral blood, taken 28 days after the second AZD1222 dose. The receptors shown here come from an adult who received the AZD1222 COVID-19 vaccine.

The genes are TRBV27 and TRBJ1-1; D gene uncertain. CDR3 length: 13 amino acids. CDR1 is MNHEY and CDR2 is SMNVEV in the germline V gene (reference sequence). The V end was cut by 2 bases, the J end by 5 bases, with 9 bases between. CDR3 residues: CASSLALATEAFF. In DNA form, the CDR3 reads TGTGCCAGCAGTTTAGCTTTGGCAACTGAAGCTTTCTTT.

This clone was recorded once. The chain recombines TRBV12-3 or TRBV12-4 with TRBJ1-5; 9 bases are shared with TRBD1. The ends lost 6 bases at V and 7 bases at J; junction bases unmatched: 4. CDR3 length equals 13 residues. The chain's CDR3 is CASRMGQGQPQHF. The CDR3 DNA is TGTGCCAGCAGGATGGGACAGGGACAGCCCCAGCATTTT.

The chain employs TRBV5-4 and TRBJ1-1, with unresolved D. Germline values: CDR1 SGHNT, CDR2 YYREEE (reference sequence). The CDR3 covers 15 residues. The V end was cut by 4 bases, the J end by 2 bases, with 15 bases between. The CDR3 loop is CASSAPKISNTEAFF. The CDR3 nucleotides read TGTGCCAGCAGCGCTCCGAAAATTTCAAACACTGAAGCTTTCTTT.

The chain has TRBV15 and TRBJ1-2; no definite D call. Germline CDR1 LNHNV, CDR2 YYDKDF (reference sequence). This CDR3 comprises 15 residues. The ends were cut back, 0 bases at V and 4 bases at J, with 12 bases in the middle. The DNA of the CDR3 is TGTGCCACCAGCAGAGATCTCGCAGCGCTCTATGGCTACACCTTC. Protein: CATSRDLAALYGYTF.

This chain uses TRBV24-1 with TRBJ2-3; perhaps D is TRBD1 or TRBD2 (5 bases each). Germline CDR1 and CDR2: KGHDR and SFDVKD. The ends were cut back, 4 bases at V and 2 bases at J, with 12 bases in the middle. The CDR3 consists of 15 residues. The CDR3 nucleotides are TGTGCCACCAGTGACGCACGGGACCCCACAGATACGCAGTATTTT. Its protein is CATSDARDPTDTQYF.

A single count supports this clone. The CDR3 nucleotides are TGTGCCAGTACGCCGACGTTAACAGCCGGAGAGACCCAGTACTTC. Protein sequence: CASTPTLTAGETQYF. The chain couples TRBV19 to TRBJ2-5; D gene uncertain. The V end was cut by 7 bases, the J end by 4 bases, with 19 bases between. This CDR3 region has 15 residues. Germline CDR1 and CDR2: LNHDA and SQIVND (reference sequence).

This clone was found a few times. The chain employs TRBV2 and TRBJ1-6; 8 bases fit TRBD1. This CDR3 has 13 amino acids. The junction had 2 bases not matched to a gene; V was cut back by 5 bases and J by 8 bases. Germline-derived CDR1 and CDR2 are SNHLY and FYNNEI. In DNA form, the CDR3 reads TGTGCCAGCAGTACGGACAGGGATTCACCCCTCCACTTT. Translated: CASSTDRDSPLHF.

The CDR3 DNA is TGTGCCAGCAGCTTAGCGGGCTTCGGCGGTGAGCAGTTCTTC. Its translation: CASSLAGFGGEQFF. The chain recombines TRBV7-2 with TRBJ2-1; no clear D gene. The V gene lost 0 bases and the J gene lost 9 bases, with 12 bases spanning the gap. The CDR3 has 14 amino acids. The V gene's germline CDR1 is SGHTA and CDR2 FQGNSA. The variable domain in full, completed from reference TRBV7-2 and TRBJ2-1, reads GAGVSQSPSNKVTEKGKDVELRCDPISGHTALYWYRQSLGQGLEFLIYFQGNSAPDKSGLPSDRFSAERTGGSVSTLTIQRTQQEDSAVYLCASSLAGFGGEQFFGPGTRLTVL.